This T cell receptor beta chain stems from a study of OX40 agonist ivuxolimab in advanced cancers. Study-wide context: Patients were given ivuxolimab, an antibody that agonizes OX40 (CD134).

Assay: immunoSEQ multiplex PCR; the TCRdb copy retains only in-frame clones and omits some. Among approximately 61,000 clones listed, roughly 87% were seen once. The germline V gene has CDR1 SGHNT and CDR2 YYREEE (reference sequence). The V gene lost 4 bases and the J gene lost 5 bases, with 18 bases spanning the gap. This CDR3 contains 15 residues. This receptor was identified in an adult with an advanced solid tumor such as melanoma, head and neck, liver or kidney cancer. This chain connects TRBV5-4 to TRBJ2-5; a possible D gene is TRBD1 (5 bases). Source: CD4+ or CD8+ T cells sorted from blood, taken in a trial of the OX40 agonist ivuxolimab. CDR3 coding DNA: TGTGCCAGCAGCCCCCCCTTAGGGGATAGCGAGACCCAGTACTTC. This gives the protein CASSPPLGDSETQYF.